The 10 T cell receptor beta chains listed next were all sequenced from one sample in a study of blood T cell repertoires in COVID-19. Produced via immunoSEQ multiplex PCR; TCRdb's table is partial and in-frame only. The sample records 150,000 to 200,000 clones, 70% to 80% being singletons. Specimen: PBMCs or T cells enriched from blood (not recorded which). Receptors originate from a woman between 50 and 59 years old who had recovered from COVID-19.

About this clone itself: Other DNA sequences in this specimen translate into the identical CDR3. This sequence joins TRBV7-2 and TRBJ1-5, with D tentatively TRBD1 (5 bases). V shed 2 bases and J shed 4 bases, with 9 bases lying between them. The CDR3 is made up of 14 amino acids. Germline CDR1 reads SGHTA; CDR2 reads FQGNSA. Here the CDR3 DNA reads TGTGCCAGCAGCTTACGGCAGGGAAATCAGCCCCAGCATTTT. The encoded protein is CASSLRQGNQPQHF. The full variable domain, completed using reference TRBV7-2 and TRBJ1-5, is GAGVSQSPSNKVTEKGKDVELRCDPISGHTALYWYRQSLGQGLEFLIYFQGNSAPDKSGLPSDRFSAERTGGSVSTLTIQRTQQEDSAVYLCASSLRQGNQPQHFGDGTRLSIL.

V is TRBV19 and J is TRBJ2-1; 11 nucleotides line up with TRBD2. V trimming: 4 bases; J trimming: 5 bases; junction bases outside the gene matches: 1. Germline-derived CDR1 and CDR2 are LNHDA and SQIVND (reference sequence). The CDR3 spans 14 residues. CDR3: CASSRGLADNEQFF. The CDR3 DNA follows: TGTGCCAGTAGTAGGGGACTAGCGGACAATGAGCAGTTCTTC.

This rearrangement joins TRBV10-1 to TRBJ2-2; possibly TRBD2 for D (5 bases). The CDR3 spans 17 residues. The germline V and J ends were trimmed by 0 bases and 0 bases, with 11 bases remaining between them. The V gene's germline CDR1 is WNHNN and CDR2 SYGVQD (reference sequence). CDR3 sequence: CASSESKGASNTGELFF. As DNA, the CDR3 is TGCGCCAGCAGTGAGTCTAAGGGAGCCTCGAACACCGGGGAGCTGTTTTTT.

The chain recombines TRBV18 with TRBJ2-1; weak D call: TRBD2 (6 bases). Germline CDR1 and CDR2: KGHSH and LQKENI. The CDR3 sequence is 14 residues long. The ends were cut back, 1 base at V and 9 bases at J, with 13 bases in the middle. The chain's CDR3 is CASSPQAGRSEQFF. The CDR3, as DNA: TGTGCCAGCTCACCACAGGCCGGGAGAAGTGAGCAGTTCTTC.

In nucleotides, the CDR3 is TGTGCCAGCAGCACTAGCGCCGACGAGCAGTACTTC. Amino acid sequence: CASSTSADEQYF. This chain connects TRBV6-5 to TRBJ2-7, with 7 nucleotides matching TRBD2. Germline V gives CDR1 MNHEY, CDR2 SVGAGI. Trimming cost V 6 bases and J 5 bases; bases outside gene matches: 4. This CDR3 has 12 residues.

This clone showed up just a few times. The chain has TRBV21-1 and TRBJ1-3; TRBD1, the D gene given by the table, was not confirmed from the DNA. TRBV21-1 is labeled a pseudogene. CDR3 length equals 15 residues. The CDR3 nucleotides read TGTGCCAGCAGGAACAATCTCGTCTCTGGAAACACCATATATTTT. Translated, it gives CASRNNLVSGNTIYF.

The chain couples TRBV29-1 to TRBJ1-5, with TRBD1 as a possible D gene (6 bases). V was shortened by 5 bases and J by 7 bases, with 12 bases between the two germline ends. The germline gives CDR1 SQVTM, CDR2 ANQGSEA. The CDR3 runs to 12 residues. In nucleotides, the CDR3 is TGCAGCGTTAAGGGGGGGGAACAGCCCCAGCATTTT. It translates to CSVKGGEQPQHF. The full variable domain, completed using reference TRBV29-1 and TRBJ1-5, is SAVISQKPSRDICQRGTSLTIQCQVDSQVTMMFWYRQQPGQSLTLIATANQGSEATYESGFVIDKFPISRPNLTFSTLTVSNMSPEDSSIYLCSVKGGEQPQHFGDGTRLSIL.

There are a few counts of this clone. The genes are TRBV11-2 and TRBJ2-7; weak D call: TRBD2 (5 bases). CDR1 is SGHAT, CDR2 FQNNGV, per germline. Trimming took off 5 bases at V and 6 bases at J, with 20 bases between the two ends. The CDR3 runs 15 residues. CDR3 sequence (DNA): TGTGCCAGCAGCCCCACTCGAGGGTCCCTCAGCGAGCAGTACTTC. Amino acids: CASSPTRGSLSEQYF.

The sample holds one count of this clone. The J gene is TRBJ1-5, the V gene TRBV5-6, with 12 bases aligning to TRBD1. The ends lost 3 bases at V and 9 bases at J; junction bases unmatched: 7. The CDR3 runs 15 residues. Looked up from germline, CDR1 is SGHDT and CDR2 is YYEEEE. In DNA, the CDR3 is TGTGCCAGCAGCTATGGGACAGGGGGCGCCGGGCCCCAGCATTTT. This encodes CASSYGTGGAGPQHF. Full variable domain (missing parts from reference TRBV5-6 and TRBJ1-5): DAGVTQSPTHLIKTRGQQVTLRCSPKSGHDTVSWYQQALGQGPQFIFQYYEEEERQRGNFPDRFSGHQFPNYSSELNVNALLLGDSALYLCASSYGTGGAGPQHFGDGTRLSIL.

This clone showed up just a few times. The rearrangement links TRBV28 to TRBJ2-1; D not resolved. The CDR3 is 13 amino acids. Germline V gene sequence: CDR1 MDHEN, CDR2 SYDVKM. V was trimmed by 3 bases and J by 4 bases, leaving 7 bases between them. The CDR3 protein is CASSFLQYNEQFF. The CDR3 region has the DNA TGTGCCAGCAGTTTTCTTCAGTACAATGAGCAGTTCTTC.